What follows are 3 T cell receptor beta chains derived from one specimen sequenced in a study of post-analysis software for immune sequencing data. Notes on the study in general: The five TRBV segments detected at higher frequency in patients than in controls included TRBV5-6, TRBV5-1 and TRBV20-1.

The TCR beta cDNA libraries carried unique molecular identifiers. Each CDR3 protein gets one entry after TCRdb re-called the PCR reads with MiXCR. The table records hundreds of thousands of distinct CDR3 sequences, about 50% of them present only once. Their antigens are not known. The specimen was blood. The receptors come from a girl aged 10 to 17 with multiple sclerosis.

The chain couples TRBV4-1 to TRBJ2-5; 9 bases map to TRBD2. This CDR3 comprises 16 residues. V lost 4 bases to trimming and J lost 6 bases; unmatched junction nucleotides: 12. CDR1 MGHRA and CDR2 YSYEKL come from the germline V gene. The CDR3 is CASSPPRSGRRKTQYF. The CDR3 nucleotides read TGCGCCAGCAGCCCCCCTCGGAGCGGGAGGCGAAAGACCCAGTACTTC.

The chain recombines TRBV6-1 with TRBJ2-7, with D possibly being TRBD1 or TRBD2 (5 bases each). V was trimmed by 7 bases and J by 4 bases, leaving 11 bases between them. Germline CDR1 and CDR2: MNHNS and SASEGT. The CDR3 spans 12 residues. CDR3 amino acids: CASNGDPYEQYF. CDR3 nucleotides: TGTGCCAGCAACGGGGACCCTTACGAGCAGTACTTC.

This clonotype occurred a few times. The chain joins TRBV3-1 to TRBJ2-3, with D tentatively TRBD1 or TRBD2 (6 bases each). Germline CDR1 reads LGHDT; CDR2 reads YNNKEL (reference sequence). V was shortened by 2 bases and J by 4 bases, with 7 bases between the two germline ends. This CDR3 comprises 13 residues. This CDR3 is CASSQRGADTQYF. The CDR3 DNA is TGTGCCAGCAGCCAAAGGGGGGCAGATACGCAGTATTTT.